This TCR beta chain was captured in a study of cytomegalovirus exposure and HLA in healthy donors. The PCR made use of 60 Vbeta and 13 Jbeta primers. Some clones are missing from TCRdb's copy, which holds only in-frame ones; the method was immunoSEQ multiplex PCR. The table records 110,000 to 150,000 clones, about 78% of them present only once. This CDR3 spans 15 amino acids. Germline CDR1 is LNHDA and CDR2 is SQIVND (reference sequence). The ends were cut back, 5 bases at V and 5 bases at J, with 19 bases in the middle. As concerns this clone: Its specificity is not known.

Broader study findings: For most subjects, TCR beta sequences were reported to predict HLA-A and HLA-B alleles with accuracy. In a later analysis, HLA-associated beta chains showed higher expansion and lower generation probabilities than comparable chains. Certain indistinguishable V segments, among them TRBV6-2 and TRBV6-3, were excluded. The authors assumed roughly uniform sequencing depth across donors for presence/absence analyses.

V usage is TRBV19 and J usage is TRBJ2-7, with D perhaps matching TRBD1 (6 bases). Material: PBMCs. The clonotype comes from a man in his forties in good health and CMV-seropositive. The CDR3 region is CASSPPGAGSNEQYF. In DNA form, the CDR3 reads TGTGCCAGTAGTCCTCCAGGGGCAGGGTCGAACGAGCAGTACTTC.